Below, one T cell receptor (beta chain) is given with its context. What it recognizes is unknown. CDR3 length: 15 residues. After removal of 5 bases from V and 2 bases from J, the junction contained 6 bases not matched to a gene. Germline CDR1 SSHAT, CDR2 FNYEAQ (reference sequence). Repertoires were generated with immunoSEQ multiplex PCR, while TCRdb's copy carries only in-frame clones and drops some. This sample has more than 70,000 clones, with approximately 90% found just once. This specimen belongs to a study of T cell responses to AZD1222 COVID-19 vaccine. Notes on the study in general: At 160-218 and 743-854, vaccine-associated CD4 TCRs were dominant, and they spanned spike.

V gene TRBV7-7 combines with J gene TRBJ2-3, with 8 bases matching TRBD2. The material sequenced was peripheral blood, taken 28 days after the second AZD1222 dose. The TCR sequence derives from an adult who received the AZD1222 COVID-19 vaccine. CDR3: CASSPRGGNTDTQYF. The CDR3 DNA follows: TGTGCCAGCAGCCCTCGGGGGGGGAACACAGATACGCAGTATTTT.